A single sample gave rise to the 20 T cell receptor beta chains below, sequenced in a study of metastatic and nonmetastatic thyroid tumors. Using MiXCR, TCRdb reanalyzed the PCR reads. The sample records about 8,400 clones, approximately 30% being singletons. Thyroid surgery was preceded by no treatment in any patient. Sequencing was done on a sample of tumor tissue. The receptor set was obtained from a female donor with papillary thyroid cancer or a benign thyroid nodule (not recorded which). Some clones in this sample may be carry-over from other donors' samples.

This rearrangement joins TRBV9 to TRBJ2-3, with 10 bases lining up with TRBD2. The CDR3 sequence is 17 residues long. Germline trimming cut 3 bases from V and 0 bases from J; bases unmatched to any gene: 7. CDR1 is SGDLS and CDR2 is YYNGEE in the germline V gene. In nucleotides, the CDR3 is TGTGCCAGCAGCGGGACTAGCGGAAGGTTAAGCACAGATACGCAGTATTTT. Its protein is CASSGTSGRLSTDTQYF.

In its sample, this clone was seen a few times. The CDR3: CASGDAYNEQFF. DNA for the CDR3: TGTGCCAGTGGTGACGCATACAATGAGCAGTTCTTC. The chain employs TRBV7-3 and TRBJ2-1; no definite D call. V gave up 9 bases and J gave up 4 bases, with 10 bases separating them. The germline V gene has CDR1 SGHTA and CDR2 FQGTGA. This CDR3 is 12 amino acids long.

This clone was seen a few times. This chain joins TRBV20-1 and TRBJ1-5, with 8 bases aligning to TRBD1. The CDR3 spans 14 residues. Looked up from germline, CDR1 is DFQATT and CDR2 is SNEGSKA (reference sequence). The V and J ends lost 6 bases and 6 bases, in that order; junction bases with no gene match: 10. The CDR3 sequence is CSARQGAVGQPQHF. The CDR3 nucleotides read TGCAGTGCCCGGCAGGGGGCGGTCGGTCAGCCCCAGCATTTT.

This chain links TRBV28 with TRBJ1-1; unclear D gene. This CDR3 region has 14 residues. V shed 8 bases and J shed 1 base, with 14 bases lying between them. The V gene's germline CDR1 is MDHEN and CDR2 SYDVKM. The CDR3 sequence is CASGRQAGNTEAFF. In DNA, the CDR3 is TGTGCCAGCGGCCGCCAGGCAGGGAACACTGAAGCTTTCTTT.

This sequence joins TRBV12-3 or TRBV12-4 and TRBJ1-3, with a possible D match to TRBD1 (5 bases). V was pared by 8 bases and J by 0 bases, with 11 bases between. CDR3 length equals 14 residues. The CDR3 spells CASCRGLSGNTIYF. The DNA of the CDR3 is TGTGCCAGCTGCCGGGGACTCTCTGGAAACACCATATATTTT.

The genes are TRBV28 and TRBJ1-5; possibly TRBD1 for D (6 bases). Trimming pared 5 bases from V and 2 bases from J, leaving 22 bases between. The germline CDR1 and CDR2 sequences are MDHEN and SYDVKM. CDR3 length: 18 residues. This chain's CDR3 is CASSSGVGGQGRNQPQHF. The CDR3 DNA reads as TGTGCCAGCAGTAGTGGGGTAGGGGGGCAGGGACGCAATCAGCCCCAGCATTTT.

This clone is labeled as large. CDR3: CASRRPGPNTGELFF. DNA for the CDR3: TGTGCCAGCAGAAGGCCGGGACCGAACACCGGGGAGCTGTTTTTT. This chain joins TRBV27 and TRBJ2-2; D is tentatively TRBD1 or TRBD2 (5 bases each). The CDR3 extends over 15 amino acids. V shed 6 bases and J shed 0 bases, with 11 bases lying between them. Germline-derived CDR1 and CDR2 are MNHEY and SMNVEV (reference sequence).

This clone turned up a few times. This sequence joins TRBV28 and TRBJ1-5, with D perhaps matching TRBD1 (5 bases). The germline CDR1 and CDR2 sequences are MDHEN and SYDVKM. The V and J ends lost 7 bases and 6 bases respectively, with 13 bases between them. The CDR3 runs 13 residues. Written as DNA, the CDR3 is TGTGCCAGCAATCAGGGTATGATTCAGCCCCAGCATTTT. Translating it yields CASNQGMIQPQHF.

V usage is TRBV27 and J usage is TRBJ1-6; TRBD1 is a possible D gene (5 bases). The CDR3 length is 15 residues. Deletions cut 4 bases from V and 8 bases from J, with 15 bases between. Per the germline V gene, CDR1 is MNHEY and CDR2 is SMNVEV (reference sequence). This chain's CDR3 is CASSSLGAGDSPLHF. CDR3 bases: TGTGCCAGCAGTTCATTAGGGGCGGGGGATTCACCCCTCCACTTT.

The chain carries TRBV5-1 and TRBJ2-1; TRBD1 matches at 7 bases. This CDR3 comprises 15 residues. With V trimmed by 4 bases and J by 0 bases, 4 bases remained unmatched. Germline V CDR1 and CDR2: SGHRS, YFSETQ. The CDR3 spells CASSMGQSSYNEQFF. The CDR3 DNA is TGCGCCAGCAGCATGGGACAGAGCTCCTACAATGAGCAGTTCTTC.

This clone was counted only a few times. The chain is built from TRBV12-3 or TRBV12-4 and TRBJ2-1, with D perhaps matching TRBD1 or TRBD2 (6 bases each). V lost 5 bases to trimming and J lost 4 bases, with 15 bases between them. The CDR3 contains 15 residues. CDR3: CASSPLSGAYNEQFF. The CDR3 DNA reads TGTGCCAGCAGTCCCCTCTCGGGGGCTTACAATGAGCAGTTCTTC.

By share of the sample, this clone is medium-sized. The chain joins TRBV12-3 or TRBV12-4 to TRBJ2-5; 10 positions match TRBD2. Trimming took 3 bases from V and 5 from J; bases not matched to a gene: 3. The CDR3 length is 14 residues. The CDR3 here is CASSFLAGEETQYF. DNA for the CDR3: TGTGCCAGCAGTTTTCTAGCGGGAGAGGAGACCCAGTACTTC.

This clone was seen many times. The CDR3 coding sequence is TGTGCCAGCAGTTTAAGGCAGGGATTCCAGCCCCAGCATTTT. Protein product: CASSLRQGFQPQHF. V and J are TRBV28 and TRBJ1-5; weak D call: TRBD1 (5 bases). Trimming removed 2 bases from V and 7 bases from J, with 12 bases in between. Per germline, CDR1 MDHEN and CDR2 SYDVKM. The CDR3 has 14 amino acids.

This clone is judged medium-sized. CDR3 sequence reads: CASRRMAGQDEQYF. For the CDR3, the DNA is TGTGCCAGCAGAAGGATGGCAGGGCAAGACGAGCAGTACTTC. The chain employs TRBV27 and TRBJ2-7, with D tentatively TRBD1 (5 bases). Germline V lookup: CDR1 MNHEY, CDR2 SMNVEV (reference sequence). The length of the CDR3 is 14 residues. V lost 6 bases and J lost 5, with 17 bases in between.

In the case of this clone: The junction does not match germline at one end; this may be a read error. The CDR3, as DNA: TGTGCTAGTGGCCCTAGCGGGGGGCTGTACAATGAGCAGTCCTTC. Translated, it gives CASGPSGGLYNEQSF. The chain links TRBV12-5 to TRBJ2-1, with 11 bases that match TRBD2. Germline V CDR1 and CDR2: LGHNT, FRNRAP. The CDR3 covers 15 residues.

This clone has only one observation. CDR3 in DNA: TGTGCCAGCAGCCAAGATAAGGACTTAGGCTCCTACAATGAGCAGTTCTTC. Translating it yields CASSQDKDLGSYNEQFF. V is TRBV3-1 and J is TRBJ2-1, with TRBD2 as a possible D gene (5 bases). This CDR3 spans 17 amino acids. Trimming cost V 0 bases and J 0 bases, with 12 bases left between them. Germline V CDR1 and CDR2: LGHDT, YNNKEL (reference sequence).

V usage is TRBV4-1 and J usage is TRBJ1-6; D remains ambiguous. This CDR3 contains 13 residues. CDR1 is MGHRA, CDR2 YSYEKL, per germline. Trimming took 0 bases from V and 11 from J, leaving 8 bases between them. CDR3 in DNA: TGCGCCAGCAGCCAAGATGGGAAGACACCCCTCCACTTT. Protein: CASSQDGKTPLHF.

This chain connects TRBV20-1 to TRBJ2-7; the match to TRBD2 covers 12 bases. Trimming at V came to 3 bases and at J to 3 bases, leaving 3 bases not matched to a gene. CDR3 size: 14 residues. The germline gives CDR1 DFQATT, CDR2 SNEGSKA (reference sequence). The CDR3 nucleotides are TGCAGTGCTAGGGTACTAGCGGGAGGCTACGAGCAGTACTTC. This sequence encodes CSARVLAGGYEQYF.

This clone was counted only a few times. V usage is TRBV6-1 and J usage is TRBJ2-5; D is perhaps TRBD2 (6 bases). Trimming removed 2 bases from V and 0 bases from J, with 16 bases in between. This CDR3 is built from 17 residues. From germline, CDR1 is MNHNS and CDR2 SASEGT. This chain's CDR3 is CASSEPEARRDQETQYF. The CDR3 DNA reads as TGTGCCAGCAGTGAACCCGAAGCGCGGAGGGACCAAGAGACCCAGTACTTC.

The CDR3 DNA sequence: TGCGCCAGCAGCTTGGTACCGAATCTTGGGACCACCAGCTCTGGGGCCAACGTCCTGACTTTC. Translation: CASSLVPNLGTTSSGANVLTF. The chain couples TRBV5-1 to TRBJ2-6; D might be TRBD1 or TRBD2, each matching 5 bases. There are 21 residues in the CDR3. Trimming cost V 0 bases and J 0 bases, with 22 bases left between them. Germline CDR1 SGHRS, CDR2 YFSETQ.